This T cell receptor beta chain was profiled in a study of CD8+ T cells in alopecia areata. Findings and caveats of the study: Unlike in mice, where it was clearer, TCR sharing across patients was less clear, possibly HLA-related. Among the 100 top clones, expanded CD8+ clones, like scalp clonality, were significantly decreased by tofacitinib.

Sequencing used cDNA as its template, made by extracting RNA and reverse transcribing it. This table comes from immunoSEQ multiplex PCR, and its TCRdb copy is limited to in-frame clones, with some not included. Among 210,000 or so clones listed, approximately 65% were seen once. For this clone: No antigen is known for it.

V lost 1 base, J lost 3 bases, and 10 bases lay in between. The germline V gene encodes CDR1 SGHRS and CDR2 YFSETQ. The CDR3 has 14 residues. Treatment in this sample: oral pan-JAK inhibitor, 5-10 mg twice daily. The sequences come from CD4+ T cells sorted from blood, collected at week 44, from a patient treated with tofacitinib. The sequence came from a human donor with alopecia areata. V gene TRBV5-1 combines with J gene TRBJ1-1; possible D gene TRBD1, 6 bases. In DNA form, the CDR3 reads TGCGCCAGCAGCTTGACAGGGAGTTACACTGAAGCTTTCTTT. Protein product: CASSLTGSYTEAFF.